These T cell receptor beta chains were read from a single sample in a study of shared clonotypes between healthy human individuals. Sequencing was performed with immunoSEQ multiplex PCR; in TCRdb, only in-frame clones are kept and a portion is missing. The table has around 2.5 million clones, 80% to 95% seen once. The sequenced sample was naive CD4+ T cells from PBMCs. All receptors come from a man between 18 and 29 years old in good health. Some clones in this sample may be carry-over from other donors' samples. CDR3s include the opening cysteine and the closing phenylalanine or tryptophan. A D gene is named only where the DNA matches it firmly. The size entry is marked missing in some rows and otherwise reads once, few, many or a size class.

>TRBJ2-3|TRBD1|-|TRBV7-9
CASSLRQGGTDTQYF
TGTGCCAGCAGCTTACGCCAGGGGGGCACAGATACGCAGTATTTT
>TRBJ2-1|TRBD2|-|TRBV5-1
CASSLTITSGSNNEQFF
TGCGCCAGCAGCTTGACTATAACTAGCGGGAGCAACAATGAGCAGTTCTTC
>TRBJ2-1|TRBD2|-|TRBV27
CASSSAGTRFNEQFF
TGTGCCAGCAGTTCCGCCGGGACTAGATTCAATGAGCAGTTCTTC
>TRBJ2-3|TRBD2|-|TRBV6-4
CASSREENTDTQYF
TGTGCCAGCTCGCGGGAGGAAAACACAGATACGCAGTATTTT
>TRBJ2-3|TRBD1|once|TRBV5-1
CASSLALGQRTDTQYF
TGCGCCAGCAGCTTGGCACTGGGACAGAGGACAGATACGCAGTATTTT
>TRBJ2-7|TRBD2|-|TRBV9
CASSPISGSGSYEQYF
TGTGCCAGCAGCCCCATAAGCGGGAGTGGATCCTACGAGCAGTACTTC
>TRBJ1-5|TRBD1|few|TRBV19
CASSTLQGASNQPQHF
TGTGCCAGTTCTACCTTACAGGGGGCAAGCAATCAGCCCCAGCATTTT
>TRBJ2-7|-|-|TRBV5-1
CASSTGRVTPYEQYF
TGCGCCAGCAGCACAGGACGCGTGACGCCCTACGAGCAGTACTTC
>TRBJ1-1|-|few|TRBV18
CASSPISDPNTEAFF
TGTGCCAGCTCACCAATTTCAGATCCGAACACTGAAGCTTTCTTT
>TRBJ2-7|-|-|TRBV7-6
CASSLAEGSPYEQYF
TGTGCCAGCAGCTTAGCGGAGGGTTCCCCCTACGAGCAGTACTTC
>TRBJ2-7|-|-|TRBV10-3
CAISGKTRDNHEQYF
TGTGCCATCAGTGGCAAGACCCGGGACAACCACGAGCAGTACTTC
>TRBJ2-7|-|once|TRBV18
CASSPFAGFEQYF
TGTGCCAGCTCACCGTTCGCGGGATTCGAGCAGTACTTC
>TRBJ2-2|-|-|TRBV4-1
CASSQGFTIVTGELFF
TGCGCCAGCAGCCAAGGATTCACAATTGTCACCGGGGAGCTGTTTTTT
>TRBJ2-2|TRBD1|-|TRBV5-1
CASGLTGESGTGELFF
TGCGCCAGCGGATTGACAGGGGAGAGTGGGACCGGGGAGCTGTTTTTT
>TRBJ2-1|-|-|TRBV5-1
CASSLGLRGAYNEQFF
TGCGCCAGCAGCTTGGGTCTGCGGGGAGCCTACAATGAGCAGTTCTTC
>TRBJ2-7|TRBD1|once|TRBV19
CASSMLGQGGDEQYF
TGTGCCAGTAGTATGTTGGGACAGGGGGGCGACGAGCAGTACTTC
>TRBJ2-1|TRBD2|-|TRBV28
CASIRSGTSGAHNEQFF
TGTGCCAGCATCCGTTCCGGGACTAGCGGGGCACACAATGAGCAGTTCTTC
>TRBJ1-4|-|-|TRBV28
CASSLTQGWEKLFF
TGTGCCAGCAGTTTAACCCAGGGATGGGAAAAACTGTTTTTT
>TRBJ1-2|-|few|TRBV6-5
CASSRPDSLNYGYTF
TGTGCCAGCAGTCGCCCGGACAGTCTGAACTATGGCTACACCTTC
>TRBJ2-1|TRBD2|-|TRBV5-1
CASHTGLAGDNEQFF
TGCGCCAGCCATACGGGACTAGCGGGCGACAATGAGCAGTTCTTC
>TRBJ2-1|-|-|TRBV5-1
CASSPGSGDNEQFF
TGCGCCAGCAGCCCCGGGAGTGGGGACAATGAGCAGTTCTTC
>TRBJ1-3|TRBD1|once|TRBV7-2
CASSPGQIFSGNTIYF
TGTGCCAGCAGCCCGGGACAGATATTCTCTGGAAACACCATATATTTT
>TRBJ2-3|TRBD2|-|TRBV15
CATSRARLTSPTDTQYF
TGTGCCACCAGCAGAGCCCGCCTGACTAGCCCCACAGATACGCAGTATTTT
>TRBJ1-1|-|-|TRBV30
CAWILEAFF
TGTGCCTGGATTCTCGAAGCTTTCTTT
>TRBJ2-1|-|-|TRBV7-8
CASSPSYNEQFF
TGTGCCAGCAGCCCTTCTTACAATGAGCAGTTCTTC
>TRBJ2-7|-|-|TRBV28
CASSPLSGNYEQYF
TGTGCCAGCAGCCCCCTTAGTGGGAACTACGAGCAGTACTTC
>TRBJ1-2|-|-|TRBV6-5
CASSFRRPYGCTF
TGTGCCAGCAGTTTTCGACGGCCCTATGGCTGCACCTTC
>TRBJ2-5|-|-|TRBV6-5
CASSYSGGRTQYF
TGTGCCAGCAGTTACTCTGGTGGGCGGACCCAGTACTTC
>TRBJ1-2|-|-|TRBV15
CATSRNGETGGYTF
TGTGCCACCAGCAGAAATGGGGAAACCGGTGGCTACACCTTC
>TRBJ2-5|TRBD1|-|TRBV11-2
CASSLAGDRGYETQYF
TGTGCCAGCAGCTTAGCGGGGGACAGGGGGTATGAGACCCAGTACTTC
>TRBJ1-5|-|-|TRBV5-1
CASSLEAHQPQHF
TGCGCCAGCAGCTTGGAGGCCCATCAGCCCCAGCATTTT
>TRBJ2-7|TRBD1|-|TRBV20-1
CSARGRDRKHF
TGCAGTGCTAGAGGCCGGGACAGGAAGCACTTC
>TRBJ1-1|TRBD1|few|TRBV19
CATLGQGERAFF
TGTGCCACCTTGGGGCAGGGGGAAAGAGCTTTCTTT
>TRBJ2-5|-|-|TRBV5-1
CASSLAWDQETQYF
TGCGCCAGCAGCTTGGCGTGGGACCAAGAGACCCAGTACTTC
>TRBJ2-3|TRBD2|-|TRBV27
CASSPYAGVGYTQYF
TGTGCCAGCAGTCCATACGCGGGAGTGGGATATACGCAGTATTTT
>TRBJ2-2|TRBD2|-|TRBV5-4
CASRRLAGESGELFF
TGTGCCAGCAGGAGACTAGCGGGAGAGTCCGGGGAGCTGTTTTTT
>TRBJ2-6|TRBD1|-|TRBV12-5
CASGTRPGQGFTGANVLTF
TGTGCTAGTGGTACACGCCCGGGACAGGGTTTTACTGGGGCCAACGTCCTGACTTTC
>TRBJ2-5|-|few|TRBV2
CASSGGGGRVGETQYF
TGTGCCAGCAGTGGAGGAGGGGGGAGGGTCGGAGAGACCCAGTACTTC
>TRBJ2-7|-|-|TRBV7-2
CASSLLTQSYEQYF
TGTGCCAGCAGCCTCCTTACGCAATCCTACGAGCAGTACTTC
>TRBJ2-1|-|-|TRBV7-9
CASSPLLGGRTYNEQFF
TGTGCCAGCAGCCCCCTACTTGGGGGGAGGACCTACAATGAGCAGTTCTTC
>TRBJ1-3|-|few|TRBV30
CAWTGTASGNTIYF
TGTGCCTGGACCGGGACGGCGTCTGGAAACACCATATATTTT
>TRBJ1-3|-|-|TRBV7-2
CASSLGTGFSGNTIYF
TGTGCCAGCAGCTTAGGCACAGGTTTCTCTGGAAACACCATATATTTT
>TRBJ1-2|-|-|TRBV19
CASSIFVAANYGYTF
TGTGCCAGTAGTATCTTTGTGGCAGCTAACTATGGCTACACCTTC
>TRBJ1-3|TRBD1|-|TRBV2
CASVGQGIGNTIYF
TGTGCCAGCGTCGGACAGGGGATTGGAAACACCATATATTTT
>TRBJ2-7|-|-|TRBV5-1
CASSSLAYEQYF
TGCGCCAGCAGCTCTTTGGCCTACGAGCAGTACTTC
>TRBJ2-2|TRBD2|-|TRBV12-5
CASGLGLAGANTGELFF
TGTGCTAGTGGTTTGGGACTAGCGGGAGCTAACACCGGGGAGCTGTTTTTT
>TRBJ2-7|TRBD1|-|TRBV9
CASSLETGMIYEQYF
TGTGCCAGCAGCCTCGAGACAGGGATGATCTACGAGCAGTACTTC
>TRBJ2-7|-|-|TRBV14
CASSPGYGSYEQYF
TGTGCCAGCAGTCCTGGCTACGGATCCTACGAGCAGTACTTC
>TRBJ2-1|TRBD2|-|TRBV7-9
CASSFLGTSGVYNEQFF
TGTGCCAGCAGCTTCCTTGGGACTAGCGGGGTATACAATGAGCAGTTCTTC
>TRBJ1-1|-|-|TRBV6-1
CATSSRFSEAFF
TGTGCCACCTCCTCGAGGTTCAGTGAAGCTTTCTTT
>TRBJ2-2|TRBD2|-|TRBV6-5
CASRTSGSGAGELFF
TGTGCCAGCAGGACTAGCGGGAGCGGAGCCGGGGAGCTGTTTTTT
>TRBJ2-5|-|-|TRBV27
CASSRGGQFPQETQYF
TGTGCCAGCAGCCGCGGGGGACAGTTTCCCCAAGAGACCCAGTACTTC
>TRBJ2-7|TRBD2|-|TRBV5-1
CASSLGLAGVYEQYF
TGCGCCAGCAGCTTGGGTCTAGCGGGAGTCTACGAGCAGTACTTC
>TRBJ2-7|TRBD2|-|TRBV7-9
CASSLDGLAGLYEQYF
TGTGCCAGCAGCTTGGATGGCCTAGCGGGTCTCTACGAGCAGTACTTC